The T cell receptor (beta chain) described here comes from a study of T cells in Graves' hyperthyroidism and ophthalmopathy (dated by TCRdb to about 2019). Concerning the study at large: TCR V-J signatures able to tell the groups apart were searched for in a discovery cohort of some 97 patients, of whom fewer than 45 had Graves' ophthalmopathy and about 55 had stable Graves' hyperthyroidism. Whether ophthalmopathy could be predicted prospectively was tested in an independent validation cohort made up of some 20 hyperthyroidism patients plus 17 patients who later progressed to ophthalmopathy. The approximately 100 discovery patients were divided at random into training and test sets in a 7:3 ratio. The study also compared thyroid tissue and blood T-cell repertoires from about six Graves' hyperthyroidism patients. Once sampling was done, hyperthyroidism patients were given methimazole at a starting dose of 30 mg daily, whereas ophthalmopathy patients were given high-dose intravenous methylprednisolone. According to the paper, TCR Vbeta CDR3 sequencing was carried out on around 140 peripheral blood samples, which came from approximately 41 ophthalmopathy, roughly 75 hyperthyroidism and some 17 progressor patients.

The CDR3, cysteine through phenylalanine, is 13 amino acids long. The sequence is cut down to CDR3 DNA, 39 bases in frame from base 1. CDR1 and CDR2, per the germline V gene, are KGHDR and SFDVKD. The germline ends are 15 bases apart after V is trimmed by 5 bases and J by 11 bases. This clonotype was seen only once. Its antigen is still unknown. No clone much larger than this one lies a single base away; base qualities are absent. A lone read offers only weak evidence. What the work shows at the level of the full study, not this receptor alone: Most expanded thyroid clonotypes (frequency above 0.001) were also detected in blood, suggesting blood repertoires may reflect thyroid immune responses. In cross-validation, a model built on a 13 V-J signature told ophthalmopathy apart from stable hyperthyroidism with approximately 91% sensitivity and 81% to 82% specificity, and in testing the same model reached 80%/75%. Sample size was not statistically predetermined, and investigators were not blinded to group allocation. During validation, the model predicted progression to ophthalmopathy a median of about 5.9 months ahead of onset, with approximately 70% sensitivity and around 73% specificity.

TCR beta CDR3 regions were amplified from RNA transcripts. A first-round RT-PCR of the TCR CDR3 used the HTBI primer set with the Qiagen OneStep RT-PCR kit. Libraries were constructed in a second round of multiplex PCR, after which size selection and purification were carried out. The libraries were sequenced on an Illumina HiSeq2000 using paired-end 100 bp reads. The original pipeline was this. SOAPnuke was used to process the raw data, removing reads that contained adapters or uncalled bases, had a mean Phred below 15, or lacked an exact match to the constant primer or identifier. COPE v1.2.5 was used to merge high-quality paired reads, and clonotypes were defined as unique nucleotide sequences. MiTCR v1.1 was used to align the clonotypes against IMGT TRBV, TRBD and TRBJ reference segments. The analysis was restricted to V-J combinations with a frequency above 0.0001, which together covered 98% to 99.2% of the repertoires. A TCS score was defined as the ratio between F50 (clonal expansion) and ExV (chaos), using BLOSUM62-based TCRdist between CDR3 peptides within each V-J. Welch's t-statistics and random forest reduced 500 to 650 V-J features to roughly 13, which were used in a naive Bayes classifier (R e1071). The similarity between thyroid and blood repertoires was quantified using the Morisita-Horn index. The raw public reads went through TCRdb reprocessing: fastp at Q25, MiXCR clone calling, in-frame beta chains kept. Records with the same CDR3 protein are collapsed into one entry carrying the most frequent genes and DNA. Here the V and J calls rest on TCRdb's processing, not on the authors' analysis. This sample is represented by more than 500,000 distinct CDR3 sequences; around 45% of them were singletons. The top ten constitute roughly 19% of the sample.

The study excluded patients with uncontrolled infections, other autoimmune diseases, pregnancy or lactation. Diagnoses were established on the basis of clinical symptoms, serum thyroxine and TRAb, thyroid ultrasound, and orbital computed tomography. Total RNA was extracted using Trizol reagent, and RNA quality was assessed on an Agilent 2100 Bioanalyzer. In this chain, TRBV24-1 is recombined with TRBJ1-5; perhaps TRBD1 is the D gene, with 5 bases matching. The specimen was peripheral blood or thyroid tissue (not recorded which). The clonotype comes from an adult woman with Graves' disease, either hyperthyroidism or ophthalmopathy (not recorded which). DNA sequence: TGTGCCACCAGTGCGCAGGGCGTCGAGACCCAGCATTTT. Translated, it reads CATSAQGVETQHF.